The source of this TCR beta chain is a study of cytomegalovirus exposure and HLA in healthy donors (dated by TCRdb to 2015 to 2018). In terms of the full investigation: In an earlier analysis of 450 to 750 of the donors, 250 to 350 Gb of sequence data and 90 million to 120 million unique TCR beta sequences from some 170 million T cells were reported. The number of typed donors differed by locus: about 620-640 for A, B, C, DRB1 and DQB1; 522 for DQA1; 606 for DPA1; and approximately 450 for DPB1. The study was designed to test whether signatures of past pathogen exposure could be identified by cataloging public T cell receptors. A handful of DR-DQ haplotypes were handled as single units for association and clustering because linkage in the cohort was strong. In an earlier analysis of 500 to 650 of the donors, high-throughput TCR beta sequencing was used to judge whether each TCR beta V gene segment behaved as functional or pseudogenic. Along with the approximately 700-subject first cohort, a separate validation cohort of around 120 different subjects was used. Every repertoire in the discovery cohort had been generated on one and the same sequencing platform. To study patterns of TCR occurrence, a later analysis re-analyzed previously published TCR beta repertoires from just over 650 donors and added high-resolution HLA genotyping. Among several hundred genotyped donors of the cohort, an average of approximately 240,000 unique TCR beta nucleotide sequences was sequenced per donor, of which about 18% were non-productive. Rather than drawing on any new phenotypic data, the later analysis identified candidate immune exposures from TCR beta sequences and the way those sequences occurred across donors. Using immunosequencing, the study profiled T cell repertoires from fewer than 700 subjects and related those repertoires to cytomegalovirus serostatus. Genome-wide SNP genotypes for about 55% of the 666 donors were used in a later genetic analysis, which treated that subset as a discovery cohort. An early release covering 550 to 650 HLA-typed donors comprised approximately 300 gigabases of sequencing data and around 80 million unique TCR sequences. To predict cytomegalovirus infection status, the study combined high-throughput TCR immunosequencing, statistical association of individual TCRs with disease status, and machine learning. Donor age, sex, ethnicity and CMV serostatus were compiled together with the repertoire data. The genetic ancestry cluster associated with self-reported Caucasian donors included around four fifths of the roughly 400 genotyped donors. HLA typing covered class I and class II loci at four-digit resolution.

The full study reports these points: In vitro tests confirmed that a few of the cytomegalovirus-associated TCR beta chains recognize cytomegalovirus antigens. The cohort was sequenced for TCR beta chains only, and without alpha or paired-chain data the features that could be detected were limited. Most TCR sequences were seen in very few donors, while some public TCRs were found in many individuals. A later analysis found that HLA-associated TCR beta chains were more clonally expanded and had lower generation probabilities than equally common non-associated chains. According to a later genetic analysis, donors in an Asian-associated ancestry cluster had fewer N-insertions in productive TCRs than the approximately 630-donor mean. The authors suggested that the approach could potentially be extended to other disease states and immunological phenotypes. Strong co-occurrence of HLA alleles, especially DR and DQ, made assigning TCR associations to individual alleles difficult. The earlier analysis of a few hundred of the donors excluded approximately 17 rarely observed V segments, including chromosome 9 orphons, because counts were too low. A group of highly shared sequence variants was considered likely to be a technical artifact of the sequencing pipeline. The presence/absence analyses assumed that sequencing depth was roughly uniform across donors, and that assumption may not be true. According to a later analysis, TCR association rates differed among HLA loci, with DRB1 alleles showing the most associated TCRs and HLA-C alleles showing the fewest. An association between a missense DCLRE1C variant and V-gene and J-gene trimming of TCR beta chains was found in a later genetic analysis and replicated in an independent cohort. Immune exposure information for the cohort was limited to CMV serostatus. Cytomegalovirus status was reported to be diagnosed by the classifier with high specificity and sensitivity in both the original and validation cohorts. Most CMV-associated TCR beta chains appeared to be HLA-restricted in a later analysis, and the HLA associations seemed to be driven largely by CMV exposure. Because HLA typing was unavailable for some donors at each locus, only the typed subset was used in association tests. Linkage disequilibrium might explain the correlated functional status among segregating V segments, but an unknown experimental factor could not be excluded. The study listed around 160 TCR beta chains as associated with cytomegalovirus. A later analysis associated roughly 17,000 TCR beta sequences with specific HLA alleles at a false discovery rate of 0.05. According to a later analysis, parvovirus B19, influenza, CMV and Epstein-Barr virus appeared linked to several top co-occurrence clusters. In an earlier analysis of approximately 600 of the donors, most TCR beta V segments were observed in productive rearrangements about 87% or about 30% of the time, broadly matching IMGT annotations. A further reported finding was that TCR beta sequences accurately predicted the HLA-A and HLA-B alleles for most subjects in the first cohort.

This clone appeared a single time. Its binding antigen is unknown. Base qualities are not at hand, and no much larger clone is one base apart. Libraries were made using the immunoSEQ multiplex PCR assay. For the multiplex PCR, a mixture combining 60 forward primers for TCR Vbeta segments and 13 reverse primers for TCR Jbeta segments was used. The CDR3 region of rearranged TCR beta genes was amplified from genomic DNA by a multiplex PCR assay. On the Illumina HiSeq System, the amplified TCR beta libraries were sequenced as 87-base-pair reads. The authors' pipeline ran thus. A later analysis tallied 75 million to 85 million unique TCR beta chains across the 666 repertoires, and about 10 million of those chains were shared by two or more donors. A nearest-neighbor algorithm error-corrected the raw reads and collapsed the reads into unique sequences, merging closely related sequences to remove PCR and sequencing errors. CDR3 sequences were aligned to IMGT reference sequences to assign V, D and J gene segments. Each retained sequence needed at least a six-nucleotide match to both a V gene segment and a J gene segment. Rearrangements were called productive when the CDR3 lacked stop codons and stayed in frame with V and J; all others were non-productive. CDR3 was defined by IMGT convention, running from the second conserved V-encoded cysteine to the conserved J-encoded phenylalanine. Sequences without an unambiguous match to a single V gene segment were excluded from the earlier analysis of a few hundred of the donors. In an earlier analysis of roughly 500 of the donors, V segments were called functional above 56.7% productive rearrangements and were called segregating when the between-donor standard deviation exceeded 5%. A statistical classification framework was built for diagnosing cytomegalovirus status from the catalog of TCR beta chain sequences. In a later analysis, V and J genes were assigned by comparing TCR nucleotide sequences against IMGT/GENE-DB human TR gene sequences. Using the TCRdist pipeline, a later analysis assigned CDR3 sequences along with most-parsimonious VDJ recombination scenarios. In a later analysis, each TCR beta chain was defined by its CDR3 amino acid sequence together with its V-gene family, and reads without a unique V-gene family were excluded. A later analysis removed over 500 highly shared, low-generation-probability nucleotide sequences to deal with suspected cross-contamination and a sequencing artifact. In a later analysis, a clonal expansion index for each public chain was calculated from normalized within-repertoire ranks of inferred template counts. A later analysis computed generation probabilities with a VDJ recombination model fitted to out-of-frame rearrangements, and checked the results against IGoR. A later analysis scored TCR-TCR, TCR-HLA and TCR-CMV co-occurrence with hypergeometric tests, applying a repertoire-size bias correction to TCR pairs. A later analysis estimated false discovery rates by permuting HLA or CMV assignments 20 times. In a later analysis, co-occurring TCRs were grouped using DBSCAN, with TCRdist sequence similarity added in when clustering inside HLA-allele-positive subsets. Co-occurrence clustering excluded repertoires with fewer than 30,000 or more than 120,000 public chains, plus five with anomalous nucleotide sharing. TCRdb retrieved this table from immuneACCESS and kept in-frame rearrangements only. Not all clones are present; in checked studies, unresolved V genes account for under half, and no reason is known for the remainder. V and J calls and clone size are those listed in that table; D and trimming were worked out from the DNA. The sample table holds 150,000 to 200,000 clones, of which roughly 80% were seen once. Together, the top ten hold about 4.5% of the sample.

The cohort comprised several hundred healthy bone marrow donors. At the time of sampling, all cohort members were nominally healthy, though unrecorded immune exposures were likely present. The donor tested CMV seronegative and was one of the 352 seronegative cohort members. A peripheral blood sample was collected from each donor, and TCR beta sequencing was performed on peripheral blood mononuclear cells. The Qiagen DNeasy Blood Extraction Kit was used to extract genomic DNA from the blood cell samples. Material for sequencing was PBMCs. The clonotype originates from a man aged 35-49 years in good health and CMV-seronegative.

CDR3 region: CSTLGGREAFF. The DNA sequence reads TGCAGTACCCTAGGGGGTCGTGAAGCTTTCTTT. The chain is assembled from TRBV20-1 and TRBJ1-1; possibly the D gene is TRBD1, per 6 matching bases. CDR1 DFQATT and CDR2 SNEGSKA are derived from the germline V gene (reference sequence). A distance of 14 bases separates the germline ends of V and J, which lose 8 bases and 7 bases respectively. Spanning cysteine to phenylalanine, the CDR3 consists of 11 amino acids. Only the CDR3 DNA stays, 33 bases, in frame from base 1.